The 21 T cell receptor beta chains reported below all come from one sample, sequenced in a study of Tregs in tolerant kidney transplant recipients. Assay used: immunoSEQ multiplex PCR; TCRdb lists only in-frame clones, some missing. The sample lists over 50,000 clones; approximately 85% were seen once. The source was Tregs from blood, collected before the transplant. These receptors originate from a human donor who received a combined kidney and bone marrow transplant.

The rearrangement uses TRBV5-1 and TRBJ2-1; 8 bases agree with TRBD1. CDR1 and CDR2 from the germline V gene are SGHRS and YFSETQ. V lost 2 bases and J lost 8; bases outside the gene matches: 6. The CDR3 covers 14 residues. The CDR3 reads CASSLHRGWDEQFF. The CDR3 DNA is TGCGCCAGCAGCTTACACAGGGGGTGGGATGAGCAGTTCTTC. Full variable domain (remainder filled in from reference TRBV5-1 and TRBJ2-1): KAGVTQTPRYLIKTRGQQVTLSCSPISGHRSVSWYQQTPGQGLQFLFEYFSETQRNKGNFPGRFSGRQFSNSRSEMNVSTLELGDSALYLCASSLHRGWDEQFFGPGTRLTVL.

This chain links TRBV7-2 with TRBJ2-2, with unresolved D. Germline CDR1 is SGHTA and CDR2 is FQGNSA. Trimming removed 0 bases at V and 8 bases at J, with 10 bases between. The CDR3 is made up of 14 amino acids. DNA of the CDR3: TGTGCCAGCAGCTTAGCGTGGGTCAGGGGGGAGCTGTTTTTT. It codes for CASSLAWVRGELFF.

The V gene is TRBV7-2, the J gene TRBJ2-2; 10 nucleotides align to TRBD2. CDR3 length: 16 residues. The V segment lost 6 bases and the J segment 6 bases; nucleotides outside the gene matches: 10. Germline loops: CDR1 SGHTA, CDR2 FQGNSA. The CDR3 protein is CASRRTSGARPGELFF. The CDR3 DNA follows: TGTGCCAGCAGACGAACTAGCGGGGCCCGCCCCGGGGAGCTGTTTTTT.

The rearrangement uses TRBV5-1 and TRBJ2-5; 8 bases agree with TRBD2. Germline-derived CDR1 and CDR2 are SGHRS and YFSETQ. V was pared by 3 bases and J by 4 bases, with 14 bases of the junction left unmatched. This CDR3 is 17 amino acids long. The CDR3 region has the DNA TGCGCCAGCAGCTCCCTGGGACTAGGGGGGGTCGGAGAGACCCAGTACTTC. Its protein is CASSSLGLGGVGETQYF. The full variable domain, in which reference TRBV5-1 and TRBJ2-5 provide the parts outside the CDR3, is KAGVTQTPRYLIKTRGQQVTLSCSPISGHRSVSWYQQTPGQGLQFLFEYFSETQRNKGNFPGRFSGRQFSNSRSEMNVSTLELGDSALYLCASSSLGLGGVGETQYFGPGTRLLVL.

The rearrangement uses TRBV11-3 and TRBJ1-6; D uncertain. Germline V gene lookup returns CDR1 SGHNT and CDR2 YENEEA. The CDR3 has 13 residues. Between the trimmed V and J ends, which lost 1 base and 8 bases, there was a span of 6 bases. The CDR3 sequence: CASSLVGDSPLHF. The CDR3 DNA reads TGTGCCAGCAGCTTAGTTGGGGATTCACCCCTCCACTTT.

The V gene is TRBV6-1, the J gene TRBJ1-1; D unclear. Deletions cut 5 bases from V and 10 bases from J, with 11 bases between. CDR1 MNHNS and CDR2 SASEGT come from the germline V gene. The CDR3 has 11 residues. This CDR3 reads CASSYPTGAFF. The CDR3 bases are TGTGCCAGCAGTTACCCCACGGGAGCTTTCTTT.

CDR3 in amino acids: CASSPTGYNSPLHF. DNA of the CDR3: TGTGCCAGCAGTCCAACAGGGTATAATTCACCCCTCCACTTT. The gene calls are TRBV27 and TRBJ1-6; tentatively, D is TRBD1 (6 bases). The germline gives CDR1 MNHEY, CDR2 SMNVEV (reference sequence). The CDR3 extends over 14 amino acids. The ends were cut back, 5 bases at V and 4 bases at J, with 9 bases in the middle.

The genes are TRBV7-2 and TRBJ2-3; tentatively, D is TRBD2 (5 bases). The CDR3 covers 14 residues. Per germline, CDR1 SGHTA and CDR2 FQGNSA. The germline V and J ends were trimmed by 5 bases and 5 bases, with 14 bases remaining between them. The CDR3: CASSLLVLGDTQYF. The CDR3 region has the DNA TGTGCCAGCAGCCTCTTAGTACTAGGAGATACGCAGTATTTT. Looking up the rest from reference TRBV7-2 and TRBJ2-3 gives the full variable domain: GAGVSQSPSNKVTEKGKDVELRCDPISGHTALYWYRQSLGQGLEFLIYFQGNSAPDKSGLPSDRFSAERTGGSVSTLTIQRTQQEDSAVYLCASSLLVLGDTQYFGPGTRLTVL.

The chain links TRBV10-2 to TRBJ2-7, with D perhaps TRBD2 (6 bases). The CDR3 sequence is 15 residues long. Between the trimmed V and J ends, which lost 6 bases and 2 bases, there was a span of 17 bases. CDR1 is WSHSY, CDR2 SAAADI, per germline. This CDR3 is CASSRSAGIPYEQYF. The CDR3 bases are TGCGCCAGCAGCCGCTCTGCGGGAATCCCCTACGAGCAGTACTTC.

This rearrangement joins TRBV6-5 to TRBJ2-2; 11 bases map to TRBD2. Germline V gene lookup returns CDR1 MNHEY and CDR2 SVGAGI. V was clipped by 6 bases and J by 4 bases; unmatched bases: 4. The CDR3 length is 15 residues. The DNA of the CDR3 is TGTGCCAGCAGGCTCGGACTAGCGGGCACCGGGGAGCTGTTTTTT. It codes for CASRLGLAGTGELFF.

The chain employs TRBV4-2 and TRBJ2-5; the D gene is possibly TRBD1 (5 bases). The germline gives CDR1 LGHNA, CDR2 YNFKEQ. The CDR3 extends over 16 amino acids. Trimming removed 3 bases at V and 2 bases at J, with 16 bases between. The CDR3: CASSQHPDSIQETQYF. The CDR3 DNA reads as TGTGCCAGCAGCCAGCACCCCGACAGTATACAAGAGACCCAGTACTTC.

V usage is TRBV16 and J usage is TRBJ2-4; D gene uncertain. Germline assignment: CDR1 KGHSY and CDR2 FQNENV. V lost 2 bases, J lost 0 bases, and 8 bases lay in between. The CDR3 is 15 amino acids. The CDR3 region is CASSQGISAKNIQYF. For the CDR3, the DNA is TGTGCCAGCAGCCAAGGGATTTCAGCCAAAAACATTCAGTACTTC.

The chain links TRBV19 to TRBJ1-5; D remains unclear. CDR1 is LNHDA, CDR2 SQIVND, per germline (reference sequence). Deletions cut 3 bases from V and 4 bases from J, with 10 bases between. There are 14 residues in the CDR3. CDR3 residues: CASSIPVANQPQHF. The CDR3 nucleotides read TGTGCCAGTAGTATCCCGGTGGCGAATCAGCCCCAGCATTTT.

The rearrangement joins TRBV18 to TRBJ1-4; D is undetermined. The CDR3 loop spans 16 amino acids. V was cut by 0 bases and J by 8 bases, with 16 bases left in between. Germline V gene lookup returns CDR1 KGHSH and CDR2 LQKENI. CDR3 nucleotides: TGTGCCAGCTCACCACCCGAGGCGTCAGGACGGGAAAAACTGTTTTTT. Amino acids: CASSPPEASGREKLFF.

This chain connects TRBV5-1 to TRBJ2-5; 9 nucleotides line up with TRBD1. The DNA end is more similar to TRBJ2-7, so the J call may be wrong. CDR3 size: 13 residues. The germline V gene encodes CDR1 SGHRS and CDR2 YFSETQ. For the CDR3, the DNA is TGCGCCAGTAGGACAGGGGTCACTAGCGAGCAGTACTTC. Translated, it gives CASRTGVTSEQYF.

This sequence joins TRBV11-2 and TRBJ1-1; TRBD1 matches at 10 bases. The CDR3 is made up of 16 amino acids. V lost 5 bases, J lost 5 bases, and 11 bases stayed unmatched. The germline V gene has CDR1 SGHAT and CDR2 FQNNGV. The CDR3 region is CASSPSRQGARTEAFF. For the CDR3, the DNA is TGTGCCAGCAGCCCCAGCCGACAGGGGGCAAGAACTGAAGCTTTCTTT.

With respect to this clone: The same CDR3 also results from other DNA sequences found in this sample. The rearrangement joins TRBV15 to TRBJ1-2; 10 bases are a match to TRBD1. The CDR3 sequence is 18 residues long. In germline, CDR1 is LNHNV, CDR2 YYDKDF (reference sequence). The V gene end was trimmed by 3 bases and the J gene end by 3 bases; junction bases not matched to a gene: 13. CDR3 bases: TGTGCCACCAGCAGGGTCGTGCCGGGACAGGGGCCCCACTATGGCTACACCTTC. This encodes CATSRVVPGQGPHYGYTF.

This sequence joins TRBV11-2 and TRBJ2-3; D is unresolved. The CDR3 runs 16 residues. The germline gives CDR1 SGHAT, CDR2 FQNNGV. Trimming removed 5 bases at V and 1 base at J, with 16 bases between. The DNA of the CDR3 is TGTGCCAGCAGCCGCCATGGGGTGGTCGGCACAGATACGCAGTATTTT. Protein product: CASSRHGVVGTDTQYF.

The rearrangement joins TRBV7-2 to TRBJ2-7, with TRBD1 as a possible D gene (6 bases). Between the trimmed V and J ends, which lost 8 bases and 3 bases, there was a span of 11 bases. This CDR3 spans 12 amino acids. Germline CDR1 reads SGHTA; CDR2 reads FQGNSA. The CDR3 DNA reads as TGTGCCAGCGGCCGGGACATCTACGAGCAGTACTTC. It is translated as CASGRDIYEQYF.

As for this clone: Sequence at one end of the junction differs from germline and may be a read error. The CDR3 here is CASSQRTGGFQAQHF. For the CDR3, the DNA is TGCGCCAGCAGCCAGAGGACAGGGGGGTTTCAGGCCCAGCATTTT. The V gene is TRBV4-1, the J gene TRBJ1-5, with 10 bases identical to TRBD1. The germline CDR1 and CDR2 sequences are MGHRA and YSYEKL. CDR3 length: 15 amino acids.

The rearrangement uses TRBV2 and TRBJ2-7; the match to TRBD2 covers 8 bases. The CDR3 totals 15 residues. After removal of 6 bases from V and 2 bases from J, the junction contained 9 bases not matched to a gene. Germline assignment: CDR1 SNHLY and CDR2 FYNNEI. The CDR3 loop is CASRTGGGHAYEQYF. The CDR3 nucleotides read TGTGCCAGCAGGACCGGGGGGGGGCATGCCTACGAGCAGTACTTC.